A selection of T cell receptor beta chains follows, all from one sample in a study of human T cells and chemical hapten exposure. TCRdb itself ran the RACE reads through MiXCR, one entry per CDR3 protein. This table has roughly 100,000 distinct CDR3 sequences, around 10% appearing once. This specimen consisted of whole blood, obtained in connection with sensitization to the hapten diphenylcyclopropenone (DPC). These receptors were taken from a woman between 45 and 65 years old with alopecia areata. Some clones in this sample may be carry-over from other donors' samples. The CDR3 runs from the conserved cysteine through the conserved F or W. The D gene is left open where the match is weak. The size entry is marked missing in some rows and otherwise reads once, few, many or a size class.

-	few	TRBJ2-5	13	TRBV20-1	TGCAGTGCTAGAGGGTCAGTTGAAGAGACCCAGTACTTC	CSARGSVEETQYF
-	few	TRBJ2-3	16	TRBV5-1	TGCGCCAGCAGCTACCAGGTTCGACCTAGCACAGATACGCAGTATTTT	CASSYQVRPSTDTQYF
-	many	TRBJ1-4	15	TRBV7-6	TGTGCCAGCAGCCCCGGACCTTCACATAACGAAAAACTGTTTTTT	CASSPGPSHNEKLFF
TRBD1	many	TRBJ2-4	14	TRBV5-4	TGTGCCAGCAGCTACAGGGGGGAGAAAAACATTCAGTACTTC	CASSYRGEKNIQYF
-	few	TRBJ1-1	14	TRBV4-1	TGCGCCAGCAGCCAAGGGGAGGGGTCCACTGAAGCTTTCTTT	CASSQGEGSTEAFF
-	-	TRBJ1-1	11	TRBV10-1	TGCGCCAGCCCAGGGAATACTGAAGCTTTCTTT	CASPGNTEAFF
-	-	TRBJ2-3	14	TRBV9	TGTGCCAGCAGCGTACTTACTACCACAGATACGCAGTATTTT	CASSVLTTTDTQYF
-	-	TRBJ2-7	13	TRBV6-5	TGTGCCAGCAGTTACTCACCGGAAAGGGGACAGTACTTC	CASSYSPERGQYF
-	-	TRBJ2-2	15	TRBV27	TGTGCCAGCCCCCCCATACAGGGAAGGACCGGGGAGCTGTTTTTT	CASPPIQGRTGELFF
-	few	TRBJ2-3	14	TRBV29-1	TGCAGCGTTGACGGCACAGGCAGCACAGATACGCAGTATTTT	CSVDGTGSTDTQYF
-	-	TRBJ1-1	13	TRBV14	TGTGCCAGCAGCCAAGAGAGGAACACTGAAGCTTTCTTT	CASSQERNTEAFF
-	many	TRBJ2-3	15	TRBV9	TGTGCCAGCAGCGTTCAGGGCTCTAGCACAGATACGCAGTATTTT	CASSVQGSSTDTQYF
-	few	TRBJ2-3	13	TRBV29-1	TGCAGCGTTGATAGACGGGGCACAGATACGCAGTATTTT	CSVDRRGTDTQYF
-	many	TRBJ2-6	20	TRBV6-2/TRBV6-3	TGTGCCAGCAGTTACTCGTTCGGGAGAGGGGGGACCTCTGGGGCCAACGTCCTGACTTTC	CASSYSFGRGGTSGANVLTF
TRBD1	many	TRBJ2-1	16	TRBV29-1	TGCAGCGTCGTGAATCGGACAGGGATTTTCGCAGAGGAGCAGTTCTTC	CSVVNRTGIFAEEQFF
TRBD1	-	TRBJ2-7	15	TRBV27	TGTGCCAGCAGTTTATCAAGGGACAGGGGTCGCGAGCAGTACTTC	CASSLSRDRGREQYF
TRBD2	few	TRBJ2-5	16	TRBV7-6	TGTGCCAGCAGCTCCGGACTAGCGGTAACCCAAGAGACCCAGTACTTC	CASSSGLAVTQETQYF
-	-	TRBJ2-4	14	TRBV29-1	TGCAGCGTTGGGATCTTTGAGGAGAGTAACATTCAGTACTTC	CSVGIFEESNIQYF
TRBD1	few	TRBJ1-6	14	TRBV5-1	TGCGCCAGCCAGGGGGACAGAACTAATTCACCCCTCCACTTT	CASQGDRTNSPLHF
-	few	TRBJ2-1	12	TRBV11-2	TGTGCCAGCAGCACGGGGCTACCCGGGCAGTTCTTC	CASSTGLPGQFF
TRBD1	few	TRBJ1-1	15	TRBV28	TGTGCCAGCAGGGCACAGGGGCACATGAACACTGAAGCTTTCTTT	CASRAQGHMNTEAFF
-	few	TRBJ1-2	14	TRBV3-1	TGTGCCAGCAGCCAAGAAGGTCTCCGGAATGGCTACACCTTC	CASSQEGLRNGYTF